The rows below give T cell receptor beta chains drawn from one sample of a study of T cell changes during pregnancy in multiple sclerosis. Assay: immunoSEQ multiplex PCR; the TCRdb copy retains only in-frame clones and omits some. Here the sample spans 60,000 to 65,000 clones, roughly 90% being singletons. Source: peripheral blood, taken in the second trimester of pregnancy. Source of these receptors: a female donor with multiple sclerosis, enrolled in a pregnancy study. CDR3s leave out the opening cysteine and the closing phenylalanine or tryptophan. Fields, in order: clone size, V gene, J gene, CDR3 protein. Expanded clones are given a class, and other clones once, few, many or no size at all.

-	TRBV6-6	TRBJ1-1	ASSSGVGAEAF
-	TRBV6-1	TRBJ2-7	ASSYQGGTGEQY
-	TRBV7-2	TRBJ1-2	ASSPGGNGYT
-	TRBV5-1	TRBJ2-2	ASSLTDTGELF
-	TRBV5-4	TRBJ2-3	ASSLVQRDTDTQY
-	TRBV5-1	TRBJ2-1	ASRGTSGSNEQF
-	TRBV6-1	TRBJ2-3	ASKGGGARQDTQY
-	TRBV13	TRBJ2-3	ASSLTSGRAIWRFTVPDTQY
-	TRBV13	TRBJ2-1	ASSPSGRAYNEQF
few	TRBV19	TRBJ1-1	ASSITKQNTEAF
-	TRBV19	TRBJ2-4	ASSITGTLAKNIQY
-	TRBV7-7	TRBJ2-2	ASSLGLAGTGELF
-	TRBV30	TRBJ1-5	AWSVSRDQPQH
-	TRBV29-1	TRBJ1-1	SAISQGASEAF
-	TRBV11-2	TRBJ2-7	ASSSTGSEQY
-	TRBV7-3	TRBJ2-1	ASSLNGGEQF
-	TRBV5-5	TRBJ2-7	ASSSGPGGPYEQY
-	TRBV6-5	TRBJ1-5	ASSSDSRGPQH
-	TRBV2	TRBJ2-1	ASSEAGQGGSEQF
-	TRBV6-5	TRBJ2-3	ASSFSGSADTQY
-	TRBV7-9	TRBJ1-5	ASSLSTGVQPQH
-	TRBV7-3	TRBJ2-3	ASSPQGHTDTQY
-	TRBV7-9	TRBJ2-1	ASSSLVGGAHDNEQF
-	TRBV10-3	TRBJ1-1	AIRDTDTEAF
-	TRBV7-9	TRBJ2-3	ASSLPAGQVTDTQY
once	TRBV10-3	TRBJ1-1	AISPGTGVAF
once	TRBV5-1	TRBJ1-1	ASSFGMNTEAF
-	TRBV28	TRBJ2-5	ASSSTGLRETQY
-	TRBV4-1	TRBJ1-1	ASTLRGGLSTEAF
-	TRBV13	TRBJ1-1	ASSLEGVTEAF
-	TRBV19	TRBJ2-1	ASSPTPGQPTHSYNEQF
-	TRBV2	TRBJ2-3	ASSEPTTPNTDTQY
-	TRBV9	TRBJ1-3	ASSPPQDRVGNTIY